One and the same sample provided the 14 T cell receptor beta chains below, sequenced in a study of vaccination effects on CD4 cells after COVID-19. Prior to sequencing, the ViraFEST assay stimulated PBMC with viral peptide pools, which expanded the antigen-specific CD4+ T cells. Cells that had been cultured for about 10 days were the source of isolated CD4+ T cells. Nucleocapsid antibodies were negative in the vaccine recipients, who had never had SARS-CoV-2 infection. These receptors lack a known antigen. Libraries were prepared by immunoSEQ multiplex PCR; TCRdb keeps only in-frame clonotypes and omits some of them. The table records just under 45,000 clones, around 78% of them present only once. The material was CD4+ T cells from PBMCs cultured with SARS-CoV-2 spike peptides, obtained before COVID-19 vaccination. These receptors were obtained from a human donor who received a COVID-19 vaccine.

The chain carries TRBV19 and TRBJ1-4; D unclear. In germline, CDR1 is LNHDA, CDR2 SQIVND (reference sequence). V lost 5 bases and J lost 0, with 13 bases in between. The CDR3 loop spans 16 amino acids. CDR3: CASSGQTFATNEKLFF. DNA for the CDR3: TGTGCCAGTAGTGGGCAGACCTTTGCAACTAATGAAAAACTGTTTTTT.

In DNA, the CDR3 is TGTGCCAGCAGCTCGGGACTGACAGTCTACAATGAGCAGTTCTTC. The encoded protein is CASSSGLTVYNEQFF. The gene calls are TRBV2 and TRBJ2-1; a possible D gene is TRBD2 (6 bases). Trimming took 6 bases from V and 3 from J, leaving 15 bases between them. Germline-derived CDR1 and CDR2 are SNHLY and FYNNEI. The CDR3 extends over 15 amino acids.

This sequence joins TRBV5-1 and TRBJ2-5; weak D call: TRBD1 (6 bases). V dropped 5 bases and J dropped 4 bases, with 12 bases sitting between them. The CDR3 is made up of 13 amino acids. The germline V gene encodes CDR1 SGHRS and CDR2 YFSETQ. The CDR3 nucleotides read TGCGCCAGCAGTGGGACACTGGGAGAGACCCAGTACTTC. Encoded protein: CASSGTLGETQYF.

The chain uses TRBV6-5 and TRBJ2-7, with 8 bases lining up with TRBD2. The length of the CDR3 is 16 residues. CDR1 is MNHEY, CDR2 SVGAGI, per germline. Unmatched junction bases numbered 8, after V lost 0 bases and J lost 4 bases. The CDR3 region is CASSYSREGWKYEQYV. The CDR3 DNA sequence: TGTGCCAGCAGTTACTCCCGGGAGGGATGGAAGTACGAGCAGTACGTC.

The V and J genes are TRBV7-8 and TRBJ1-1; D is possibly TRBD1 (5 bases). The CDR3 length is 14 residues. Per the germline V gene, CDR1 is SGHVS and CDR2 is FQNEAQ. V was clipped by 5 bases and J by 1 base, with 11 bases between them. CDR3 protein: CASSIGRGNTEAFF. As DNA, the CDR3 is TGTGCCAGCAGCATAGGAAGGGGGAACACTGAAGCTTTCTTT.

This clone showed up just a few times. V usage is TRBV19 and J usage is TRBJ1-1; 7 bases align to TRBD1. The CDR3 sequence is 15 residues long. Germline CDR1 LNHDA, CDR2 SQIVND (reference sequence). J lost 5 bases, V lost 4 bases, and 10 bases had no gene match. As DNA, the CDR3 is TGTGCCAGTAGTACTCGACAGGGTACAACGACTGAAGCTTTCTTT. Protein: CASSTRQGTTTEAFF.

This rearrangement joins TRBV5-6 to TRBJ2-7; D is undetermined. This CDR3 has 14 amino acids. With 0 bases removed from V and 1 base from J, the gap between germline ends came to 8 bases. Germline values: CDR1 SGHDT, CDR2 YYEEEE. Here the CDR3 reads CASSLEGLSYEQYV. The CDR3 nucleotides are TGTGCCAGCAGCTTGGAAGGGCTTTCCTACGAGCAGTACGTC.

The rearrangement joins TRBV12-5 to TRBJ1-3; D unresolved. Trimming took 2 bases from V and 0 from J, leaving 11 bases between them. Germline V lookup: CDR1 LGHNT, CDR2 FRNRAP. The CDR3 spans 16 residues. The CDR3 protein is CASGLRVSASGNTIYF. CDR3 nucleotides: TGTGCTAGTGGTTTGAGAGTGTCGGCCTCTGGAAACACCATATATTTT.

This clone was observed a handful of times. The V gene is TRBV24-1, the J gene TRBJ2-3; the D is unclear. CDR3 length: 12 residues. With 4 bases removed from V and 3 bases from J, the gap between germline ends came to 4 bases. Germline loops: CDR1 KGHDR, CDR2 SFDVKD. CDR3: CATSENTDTQYF. In DNA, the CDR3 is TGTGCCACCAGTGAGAATACAGATACGCAGTATTTT.

The rearrangement uses TRBV7-9 and TRBJ2-2; D remains unclear. The germline V gene has CDR1 SEHNR and CDR2 FQNEAQ (reference sequence). Trimming removed 3 bases at V and 0 bases at J, with 11 bases between. CDR3 length: 16 residues. The CDR3: CASSFRSQTNTGELFF. CDR3 nucleotides: TGTGCCAGCAGCTTTAGGAGTCAGACGAACACCGGGGAGCTGTTTTTT.

The V call is TRBV7-2, the J call TRBJ1-2, with unresolved D. This CDR3 contains 13 residues. The V gene's germline CDR1 is SGHTA and CDR2 FQGNSA. V lost 3 bases, J lost 8 bases, and 13 bases lay in between. CDR3 sequence: CASSFGELGGYTF. The CDR3 region has the DNA TGTGCCAGCAGCTTTGGGGAACTTGGAGGCTACACCTTC.

This chain links TRBV30 with TRBJ2-3; 14 nucleotides match TRBD2. The CDR3 is 15 amino acids. CDR1 is GTSNPN and CDR2 is SVGIG in the germline V gene (reference sequence). The junction had 7 bases not matched to a gene; V was cut back by 5 bases and J by 6 bases. The DNA for the CDR3 is TGTGCCTGGGGACCCGGGACTAGCGGGGGTGATACGCAGTATTTT. It codes for CAWGPGTSGGDTQYF.

This rearrangement joins TRBV2 to TRBJ2-5; 10 nucleotides agree with TRBD2. The CDR3 is made up of 14 amino acids. Trimming at V came to 6 bases and at J to 4 bases, leaving 5 bases not matched to a gene. CDR1 SNHLY and CDR2 FYNNEI come from the germline V gene. The CDR3 sequence is CASRVAGGRETQYF. The CDR3 coding sequence is TGTGCCAGCAGGGTAGCGGGGGGACGAGAGACCCAGTACTTC.

This chain joins TRBV27 and TRBJ1-1, with unresolved D. Germline CDR1 MNHEY, CDR2 SMNVEV (reference sequence). The CDR3 runs 16 residues. The V gene lost 6 bases and the J gene lost 3 bases, with 20 bases spanning the gap. The CDR3 loop is CASSPGPRGWDTEAFF. CDR3 bases: TGTGCCAGCAGCCCGGGCCCCCGAGGGTGGGACACTGAAGCTTTCTTT.